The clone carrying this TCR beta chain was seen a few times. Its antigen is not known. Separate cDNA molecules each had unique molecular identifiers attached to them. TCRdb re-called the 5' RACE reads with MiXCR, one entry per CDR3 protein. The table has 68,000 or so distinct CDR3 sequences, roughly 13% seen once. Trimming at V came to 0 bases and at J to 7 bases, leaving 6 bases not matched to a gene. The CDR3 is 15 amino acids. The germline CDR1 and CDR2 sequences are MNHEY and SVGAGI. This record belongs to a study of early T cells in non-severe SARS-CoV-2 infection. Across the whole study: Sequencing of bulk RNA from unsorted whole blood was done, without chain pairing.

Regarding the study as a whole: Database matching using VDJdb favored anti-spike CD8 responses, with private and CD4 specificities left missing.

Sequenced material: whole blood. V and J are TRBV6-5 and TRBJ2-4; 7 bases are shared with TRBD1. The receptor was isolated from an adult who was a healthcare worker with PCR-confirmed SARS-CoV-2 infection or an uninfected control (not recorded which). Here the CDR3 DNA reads TGTGCCAGCAGTTACTCGACAGGGTTAGGGAACATTCAGTACTTC. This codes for CASSYSTGLGNIQYF.